Given below is one TCR beta chain in context. In germline, CDR1 is SGHDT, CDR2 YYEEEE. This CDR3 contains 15 residues. Germline trimming cut 1 base from V and 3 bases from J; bases unmatched to any gene: 3. This entry is derived from a study of blood T cell repertoires in COVID-19. Across the whole study: COVID-19 samples collected from the United States, Italy and Spain covered acute and convalescent phases. Nucleic acid was either cDNA or gDNA, and it came from T cells, B-cell-depleted T cells, or PBMCs.

Original processing notes: Estimation of nucleated cell counts relied on the amplification of reference gene primers. The data were produced by immunoSEQ multiplex PCR, yet TCRdb's version contains in-frame clones alone and is incomplete. V, J and clone size are taken as reported in that table, and D and trimming were inferred from the DNA itself. The repertoire has fewer than 90,000 clones, 88% of them found once; the top ten carry about 1.5%. The chain joins TRBV5-6 to TRBJ2-5; 10 nucleotides agree with TRBD2. Source material: peripheral blood. The TCR originated in a human donor in a cohort sampled during active COVID-19. The CDR3 DNA sequence: TGTGCCAGCAGCTTGACCCTAGCGGGAGAAGAGACCCAGTACTTC. Its protein is CASSLTLAGEETQYF. Full variable domain (remainder filled in from reference TRBV5-6 and TRBJ2-5): DAGVTQSPTHLIKTRGQQVTLRCSPKSGHDTVSWYQQALGQGPQFIFQYYEEEERQRGNFPDRFSGHQFPNYSSELNVNALLLGDSALYLCASSLTLAGEETQYFGPGTRLLVL.